The clone carrying this TCR beta chain was recorded only once. These data are taken from a study of blood T cell repertoires in COVID-19. Losses at the gene ends were 5 bases for V and 7 bases for J; bases not matched to a gene: 8. CDR1 and CDR2 from the germline V gene are SGHTA and FQGNSA. This CDR3 region has 14 residues. The authors' processing: Nucleated cell number was recorded as an estimate derived from reference gene primer amplification. The method was immunoSEQ multiplex PCR; TCRdb's version includes in-frame clones alone and lacks a portion of them. V and J calls and clone size are given by that table; D and trimming were obtained from the DNA. Of roughly 220,000 clones detected, roughly 84% appear once; the ten largest clones hold 6.8%. Among Cohort 3 donors, those recovered had two negative PCRs, clearance, or symptom resolution.

Sequencing was performed on PBMCs or T cells enriched from blood (not recorded which). The rearrangement joins TRBV7-2 to TRBJ2-1; TRBD2 agrees at 7 bases. This sequence was found in a woman in her 40s who had recovered from COVID-19. For the CDR3, the DNA is TGTGCCAGCAGCGGGGGGGAGTATAGGAATGAGCAGTTCTTC. Encoded protein: CASSGGEYRNEQFF.